This entry lists 5 T cell receptor beta chains sequenced from one sample in a study of blood T cell repertoires in COVID-19. Sequencing was performed with immunoSEQ multiplex PCR; in TCRdb, only in-frame clones are kept and a portion is missing. Among a few hundred thousand clones listed, 70% to 90% were seen once. Sequenced input: peripheral blood. The receptors derive from a man aged 18 to 30 with COVID-19, enrolled during active disease.

The rearrangement links TRBV7-9 to TRBJ2-7, with D perhaps TRBD2 (7 bases). The CDR3 spans 14 residues. From germline, CDR1 is SEHNR and CDR2 FQNEAQ (reference sequence). V was clipped by 5 bases and J by 4 bases, with 15 bases between them. The CDR3: CASSPKGGSYEQYF. As DNA, the CDR3 is TGTGCCAGCAGCCCTAAGGGGGGGTCTTACGAGCAGTACTTC.

This clone appeared a single time. The V gene is TRBV5-4, the J gene TRBJ2-7, with TRBD2 matching 7 bases. CDR3 length: 15 amino acids. With 1 base clipped from V and 3 bases from J, the junction kept 7 bases outside the gene matches. Looked up from germline, CDR1 is SGHNT and CDR2 is YYREEE (reference sequence). CDR3 sequence (DNA): TGTGCCAGCAGCTTGTTGGGGGGGTCGGTCTACGAGCAGTACTTC. This gives the protein CASSLLGGSVYEQYF.

The CDR3 here is CAWSYRGGEKLFF. The CDR3 DNA reads as TGTGCCTGGAGCTACAGGGGTGGTGAAAAACTGTTTTTT. The gene calls are TRBV30 and TRBJ1-4, with TRBD1 identical over 7 bases. This CDR3 comprises 13 residues. Germline CDR1 and CDR2: GTSNPN and SVGIG (reference sequence). With 3 bases clipped from V and 7 bases from J, the junction kept 5 bases outside the gene matches.

The chain employs TRBV6-1 and TRBJ2-1; D ambiguous. This CDR3 region has 16 residues. The V end was cut by 1 base, the J end by 0 bases, with 10 bases between. CDR1 is MNHNS, CDR2 SASEGT, per germline. The CDR3 nucleotides read TGTGCCAGCAGTGAAGAAATTTCCAGCTCCTACAATGAGCAGTTCTTC. Translating gives CASSEEISSSYNEQFF.

The chain is built from TRBV7-9 and TRBJ2-5; D is possibly TRBD2 (5 bases). V was pared by 4 bases and J by 5 bases, with 23 bases between. CDR3 length equals 17 residues. Germline values: CDR1 SEHNR, CDR2 FQNEAQ (reference sequence). The CDR3 reads CASSSPMKTGSWETQYF. CDR3 sequence (DNA): TGTGCCAGCAGCTCCCCTATGAAAACGGGGTCTTGGGAGACCCAGTACTTC.